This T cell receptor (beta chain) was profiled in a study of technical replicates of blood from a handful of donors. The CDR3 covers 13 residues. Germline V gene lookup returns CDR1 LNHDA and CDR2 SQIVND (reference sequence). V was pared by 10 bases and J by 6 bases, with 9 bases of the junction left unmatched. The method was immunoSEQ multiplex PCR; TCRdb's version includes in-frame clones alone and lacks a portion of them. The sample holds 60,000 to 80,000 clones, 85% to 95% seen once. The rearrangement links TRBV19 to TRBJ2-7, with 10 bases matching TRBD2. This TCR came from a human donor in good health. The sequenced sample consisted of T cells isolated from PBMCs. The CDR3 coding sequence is TGTGCCACCGAAGGGGGACTAGCGCGCGAGCAGTACTTC. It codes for CATEGGLAREQYF. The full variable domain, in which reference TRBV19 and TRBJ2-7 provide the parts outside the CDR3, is DGGITQSPKYLFRKEGQNVTLSCEQNLNHDAMYWYRQDPGQGLRLIYYSQIVNDFQKGDIAEGYSVSREKKESFPLTVTSAQKNPTAFYLCATEGGLAREQYFGPGTRLTVT.